The 4 T cell receptor beta chains below all came from one sample that was sequenced in a study of neurological immune-mediated disorders. TCRdb re-derived calls from the 5' RACE reads in MiXCR, one entry per CDR3 protein. There are about 50,000 distinct CDR3 sequences in the sample; about 5.6% occur only once, and 1.4% to 1.5% lies in the top ten. Input material: CD4+ T cells from blood. Source of these receptors: a woman in her late teens or twenties with multiple sclerosis.

The sample holds many counts of this clonotype. This chain links TRBV5-1 with TRBJ1-1; D not certain. V gave up 1 base and J gave up 7 bases, with 5 bases separating them. Germline V CDR1 and CDR2: SGHRS, YFSETQ. The CDR3 totals 11 residues. In nucleotides, the CDR3 is TGCGCCAGCAGCTTGACTGATGAAGCTTTCTTT. Protein: CASSLTDEAFF.

The J gene is TRBJ2-1, the V gene TRBV6-1, with 8 bases aligning to TRBD2. The CDR3 consists of 16 residues. Germline assignment: CDR1 MNHNS and CDR2 SASEGT. The J segment lost 4 bases and the V segment lost 6 bases, leaving 11 bases of the junction unmatched. In DNA form, the CDR3 reads TGTGCCAGCAGCGCACGGGCCGGGGGGGAATACAATGAGCAGTTCTTC. Amino acids: CASSARAGGEYNEQFF.

This clonotype came up many times. The rearrangement uses TRBV20-1 and TRBJ1-2; D is possibly TRBD1 (6 bases). CDR1 is DFQATT, CDR2 SNEGSKA, per germline (reference sequence). CDR3 length equals 13 residues. V was cut by 3 bases and J by 6 bases, with 14 bases left in between. The CDR3, as DNA: TGCAGTGCTAGTCCCAGGGGAGGTAATGGCTACACCTTC. It encodes CSASPRGGNGYTF.

Ten or more counts support this clonotype. The V gene is TRBV5-1, the J gene TRBJ1-2; D is perhaps TRBD1 (5 bases). Looked up from germline, CDR1 is SGHRS and CDR2 is YFSETQ. Trimming left V 3 bases short and J 8 bases short, with 23 bases between. This CDR3 has 16 amino acids. The CDR3 DNA reads as TGCGCCAGCAGCTCCGGTGGGGGATCCTCGTCGGGAGGCTACACCTTC. Its protein is CASSSGGGSSSGGYTF.